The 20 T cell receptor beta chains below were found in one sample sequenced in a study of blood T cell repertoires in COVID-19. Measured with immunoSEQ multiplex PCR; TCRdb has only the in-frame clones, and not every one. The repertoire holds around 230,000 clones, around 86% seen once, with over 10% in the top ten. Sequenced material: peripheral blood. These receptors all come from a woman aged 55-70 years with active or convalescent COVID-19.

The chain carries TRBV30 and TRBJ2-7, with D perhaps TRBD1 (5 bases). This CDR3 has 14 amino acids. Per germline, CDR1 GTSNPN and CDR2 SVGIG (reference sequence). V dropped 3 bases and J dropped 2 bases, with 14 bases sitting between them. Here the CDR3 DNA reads TGTGCCTGGAGATCGGACACGTCCCCCTACGAGCAGTACTTC. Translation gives CAWRSDTSPYEQYF. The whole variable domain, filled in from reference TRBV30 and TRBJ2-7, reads SQTIHQWPATLVQPVGSPLSLECTVEGTSNPNLYWYRQAAGRGLQLLFYSVGIGQISSEVPQNLSASRPQDRQFILSSKKLLLSDSGFYLCAWRSDTSPYEQYFGPGTRLTVT.

The CDR3 loop is CASSPGSPGNTIYF. CDR3 coding DNA: TGTGCCAGCAGTCCAGGGTCCCCTGGAAACACCATATATTTT. V gene TRBV3-1 (or the pseudogene TRBV3-2) combines with J gene TRBJ1-3; a weak D match, TRBD1 (5 bases). This CDR3 has 14 amino acids. The germline V gene has CDR1 LGHDT and CDR2 YNNKEL (reference sequence). V lost 6 bases to trimming and J lost 2 bases, with 11 bases between them.

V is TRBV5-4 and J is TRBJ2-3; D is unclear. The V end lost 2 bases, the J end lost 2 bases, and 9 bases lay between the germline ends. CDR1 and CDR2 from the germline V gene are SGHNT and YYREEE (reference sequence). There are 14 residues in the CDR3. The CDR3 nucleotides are TGTGCCAGCAGCTTTGGCCTCGACACAGATACGCAGTATTTT. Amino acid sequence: CASSFGLDTDTQYF.

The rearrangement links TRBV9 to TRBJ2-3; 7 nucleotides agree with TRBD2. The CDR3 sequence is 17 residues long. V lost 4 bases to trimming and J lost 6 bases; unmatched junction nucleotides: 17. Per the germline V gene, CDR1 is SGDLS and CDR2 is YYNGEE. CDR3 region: CASSTRSGGGVTDTQYF. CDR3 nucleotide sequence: TGTGCCAGCAGCACGAGGAGTGGCGGGGGTGTCACTGATACGCAGTATTTT.

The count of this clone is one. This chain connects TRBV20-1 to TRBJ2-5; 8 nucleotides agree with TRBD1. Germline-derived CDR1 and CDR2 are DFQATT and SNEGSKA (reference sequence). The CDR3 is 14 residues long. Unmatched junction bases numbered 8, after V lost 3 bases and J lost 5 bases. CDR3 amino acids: CSASGRTGQETQYF. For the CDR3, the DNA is TGCAGTGCTAGTGGAAGGACAGGGCAGGAGACCCAGTACTTC.

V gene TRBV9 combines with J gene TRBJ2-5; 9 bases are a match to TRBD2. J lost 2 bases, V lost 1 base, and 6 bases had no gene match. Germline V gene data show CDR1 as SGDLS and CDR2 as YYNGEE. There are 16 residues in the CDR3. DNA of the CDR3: TGTGCCAGCAGCGTAAGGGGGAGCGGGGGGCAAGAGACCCAGTACTTC. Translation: CASSVRGSGGQETQYF. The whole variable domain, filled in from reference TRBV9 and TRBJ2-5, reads DSGVTQTPKHLITATGQRVTLRCSPRSGDLSVYWYQQSLDQGLQFLIQYYNGEERAKGNILERFSAQQFPDLHSELNLSSLELGDSALYFCASSVRGSGGQETQYFGPGTRLLVL.

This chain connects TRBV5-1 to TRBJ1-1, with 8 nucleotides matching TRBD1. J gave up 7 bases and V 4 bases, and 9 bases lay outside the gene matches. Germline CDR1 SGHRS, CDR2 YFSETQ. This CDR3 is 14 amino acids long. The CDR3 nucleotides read TGCGCCAGCAGCCCGGGACAGGTTACGGGTGAAGCTTTCTTT. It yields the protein CASSPGQVTGEAFF.

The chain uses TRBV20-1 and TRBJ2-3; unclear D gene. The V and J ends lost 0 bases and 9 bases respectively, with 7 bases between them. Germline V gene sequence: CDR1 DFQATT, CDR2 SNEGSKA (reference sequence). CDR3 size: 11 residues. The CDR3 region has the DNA TGCAGTGCTAGAGAGGGCGAGACGCAGTATTTT. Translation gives CSAREGETQYF.

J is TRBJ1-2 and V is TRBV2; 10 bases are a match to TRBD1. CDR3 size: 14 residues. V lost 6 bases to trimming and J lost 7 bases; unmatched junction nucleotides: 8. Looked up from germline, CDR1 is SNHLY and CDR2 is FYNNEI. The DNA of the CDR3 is TGTGCCAGCAGGAAAGCTGGACAGGGGGTTGGCTACACCTTC. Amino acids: CASRKAGQGVGYTF. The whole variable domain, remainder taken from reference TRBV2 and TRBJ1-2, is EPEVTQTPSHQVTQMGQEVILRCVPISNHLYFYWYRQILGQKVEFLVSFYNNEISEKSEIFDDQFSVERPDGSNFTLKIRSTKLEDSAMYFCASRKAGQGVGYTFGSGTRLTVV.

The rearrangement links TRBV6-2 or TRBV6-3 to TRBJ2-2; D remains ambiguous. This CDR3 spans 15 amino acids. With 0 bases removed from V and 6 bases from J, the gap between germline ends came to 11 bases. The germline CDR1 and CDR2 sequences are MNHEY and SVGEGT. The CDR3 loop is CASSYSSELSGELFF. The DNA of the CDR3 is TGTGCCAGCAGTTACTCTTCGGAGCTATCCGGGGAGCTGTTTTTT.

CDR3 region: CASSKRGYNEQFF. DNA for the CDR3: TGTGCCAGCAGCAAACGGGGATACAATGAGCAGTTCTTC. The chain employs TRBV21-1 and TRBJ2-1; the table assigns TRBD2, which was not confirmed against the DNA. TRBV21-1 is classified as a pseudogene. The CDR3 extends over 13 amino acids.

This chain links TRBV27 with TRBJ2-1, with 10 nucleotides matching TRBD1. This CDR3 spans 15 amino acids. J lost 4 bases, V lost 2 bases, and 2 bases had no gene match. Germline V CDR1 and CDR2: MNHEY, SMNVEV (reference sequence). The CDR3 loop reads CASSLGDRGYNEQFF. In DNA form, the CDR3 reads TGTGCCAGCAGTTTAGGGGACAGGGGTTACAATGAGCAGTTCTTC.

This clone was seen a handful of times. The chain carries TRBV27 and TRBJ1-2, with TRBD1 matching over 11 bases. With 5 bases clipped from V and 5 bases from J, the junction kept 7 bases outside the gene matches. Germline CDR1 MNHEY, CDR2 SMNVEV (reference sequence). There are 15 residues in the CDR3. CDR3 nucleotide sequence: TGTGCCAGCAGTCACCGGACAGGGGGCGCGTATGGCTACACCTTC. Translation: CASSHRTGGAYGYTF.

The CDR3 loop reads CASSPRGQYEQYF. CDR3 DNA sequence: TGTGCCAGCAGCCCCAGGGGTCAGTACGAGCAGTACTTC. The chain is built from TRBV14 and TRBJ2-7, with D tentatively TRBD1 (6 bases). Germline V gene lookup returns CDR1 SGHDN and CDR2 FVKESK. The V and J ends lost 4 bases and 4 bases respectively, with 11 bases between them. CDR3 size: 13 residues.

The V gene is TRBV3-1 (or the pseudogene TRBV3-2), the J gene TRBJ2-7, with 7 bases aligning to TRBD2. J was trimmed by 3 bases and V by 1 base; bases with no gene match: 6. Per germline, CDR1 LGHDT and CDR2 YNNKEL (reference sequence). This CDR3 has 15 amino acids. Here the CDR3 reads CASSQAPGGFYEQYF. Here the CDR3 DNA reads TGTGCCAGCAGCCAAGCCCCCGGGGGGTTCTACGAGCAGTACTTC.

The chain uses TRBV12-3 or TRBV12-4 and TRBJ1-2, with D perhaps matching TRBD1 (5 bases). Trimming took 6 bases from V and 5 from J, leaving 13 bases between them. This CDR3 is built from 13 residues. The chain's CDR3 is CASSPQGGYGYTF. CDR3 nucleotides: TGTGCCAGCAGCCCCCAGGGTGGGTATGGCTACACCTTC.

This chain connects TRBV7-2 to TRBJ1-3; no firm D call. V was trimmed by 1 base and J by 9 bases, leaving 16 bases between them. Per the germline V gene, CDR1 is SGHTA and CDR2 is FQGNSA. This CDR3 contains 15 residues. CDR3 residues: CASSLVGGPGVTIYF. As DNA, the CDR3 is TGTGCCAGCAGCTTAGTGGGAGGCCCTGGGGTCACCATATATTTT.

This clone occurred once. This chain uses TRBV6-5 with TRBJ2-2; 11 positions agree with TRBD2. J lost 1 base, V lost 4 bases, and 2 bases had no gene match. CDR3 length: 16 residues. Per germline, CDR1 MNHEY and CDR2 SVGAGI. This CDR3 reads CASSLLAGVNTGELFF. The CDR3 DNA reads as TGTGCCAGCAGTTTACTAGCGGGGGTGAACACCGGGGAGCTGTTTTTT.

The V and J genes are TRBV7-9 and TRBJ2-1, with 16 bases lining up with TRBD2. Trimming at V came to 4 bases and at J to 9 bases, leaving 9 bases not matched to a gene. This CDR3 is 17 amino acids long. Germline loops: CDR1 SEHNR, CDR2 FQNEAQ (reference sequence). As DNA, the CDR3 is TGTGCCAGCAGCTCCTCACACGGGACTAGCGGGGGGGGTGAGCAGTTCTTC. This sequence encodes CASSSSHGTSGGGEQFF.

This CDR3 is CASSFWRSGANYGYTF. Here the CDR3 DNA reads TGTGCCAGCAGTTTTTGGCGGTCAGGGGCTAACTATGGCTACACCTTC. V usage is TRBV27 and J usage is TRBJ1-2, with D possibly matching TRBD1 (6 bases). The germline V gene has CDR1 MNHEY and CDR2 SMNVEV (reference sequence). The V end was cut by 3 bases, the J end by 0 bases, with 14 bases between. The CDR3 covers 16 residues.